Below are 17 T cell receptor beta chains sequenced from a single sample in a study of cytomegalovirus exposure and HLA in healthy donors. PCR employed 60 Vbeta and 13 Jbeta primers. The protocol was immunoSEQ multiplex PCR, while the TCRdb copy is restricted to in-frame clones and leaves out a portion. The table has tens of thousands of clones, roughly 65% seen once. The specimen was PBMCs. The receptors come from a male donor in good health and CMV-seropositive.

J is TRBJ2-3 and V is TRBV5-8; 7 nucleotides agree with TRBD1. After removal of 4 bases from V and 4 bases from J, the junction contained 9 bases not matched to a gene. Per germline, CDR1 SGHTS and CDR2 YDEGEE. The CDR3 has 15 residues. As DNA, the CDR3 is TGTGCCAGCAGCCAAGACAGGGTGTTTTCAGATACGCAGTATTTT. This translates into CASSQDRVFSDTQYF.

About this clone: The identical CDR3 is also encoded by other nucleotide sequences in the sample. The genes are TRBV27 and TRBJ2-3; D is perhaps TRBD2 (7 bases). V lost 2 bases and J 6 bases, leaving 12 bases between the germline ends. Germline lookup yields CDR1 MNHEY and CDR2 SMNVEV (reference sequence). This CDR3 has 14 residues. CDR3 loop: CASSLGGGRDTQYF. DNA of the CDR3: TGTGCCAGCAGTTTAGGGGGGGGCAGGGATACGCAGTATTTT.

This chain links TRBV30 with TRBJ1-6; D perhaps matches TRBD1 (5 bases). V lost 2 bases to trimming and J lost 8 bases, with 13 bases between them. Germline lookup yields CDR1 GTSNPN and CDR2 SVGIG (reference sequence). The CDR3 loop spans 14 amino acids. The CDR3 protein is CAWSIEGRDSPLHF. CDR3 DNA sequence: TGTGCCTGGAGTATAGAGGGGAGGGATTCACCCCTCCACTTT.

The rearrangement joins TRBV6-5 to TRBJ2-3; 9 positions agree with TRBD2. CDR3 length: 13 residues. V lost 7 bases, J lost 7 bases, and 6 bases stayed unmatched. From germline, CDR1 is MNHEY and CDR2 SVGAGI. Here the CDR3 reads CASMASGIYTQYF. Here the CDR3 DNA reads TGTGCCAGCATGGCTAGCGGGATATATACGCAGTATTTT.

This clone appeared a single time. The chain is built from TRBV30 and TRBJ1-5; 9 bases agree with TRBD1. Germline V gives CDR1 GTSNPN, CDR2 SVGIG (reference sequence). The junction had 8 bases not matched to a gene; V was cut back by 1 base and J by 7 bases. This CDR3 is built from 15 residues. CDR3 DNA: TGTGCCTGGAGTGCCGGGACAGGGAGGGGACAGCCCCAGCATTTT. It specifies CAWSAGTGRGQPQHF.

The genes are TRBV5-1 and TRBJ2-3, with 10 bases aligning to TRBD1. Germline values: CDR1 SGHRS, CDR2 YFSETQ. The V and J ends lost 4 bases and 4 bases, in that order; junction bases with no gene match: 9. CDR3 length: 16 amino acids. CDR3 nucleotides: TGCGCCAGCAGCCTGTCCGGGACAGGGGAACCAGATACGCAGTATTTT. This gives the protein CASSLSGTGEPDTQYF.

The chain couples TRBV7-2 to TRBJ2-7; a weak D match, TRBD1 (6 bases). V was pared by 4 bases and J by 6 bases, with 13 bases between. The germline V gene has CDR1 SGHTA and CDR2 FQGNSA. The CDR3 has 13 amino acids. The CDR3 protein is CASSYDYRVEQYF. DNA of the CDR3: TGTGCCAGCAGCTACGACTACAGGGTCGAGCAGTACTTC.

This chain links TRBV15 with TRBJ2-5; no clear D gene. The CDR3 runs 13 residues. Per the germline V gene, CDR1 is LNHNV and CDR2 is YYDKDF (reference sequence). Trimming took off 7 bases at V and 3 bases at J, with 12 bases between the two ends. The CDR3 loop reads CATTLAGEETQYF. CDR3 DNA: TGTGCCACCACATTGGCAGGCGAAGAGACCCAGTACTTC.

V is TRBV4-1 and J is TRBJ2-3, with 12 bases identical to TRBD2. The CDR3 runs 17 residues. CDR1 is MGHRA, CDR2 YSYEKL, per germline. V was pared by 3 bases and J by 5 bases, with 9 bases of the junction left unmatched. CDR3 sequence: CASSHPRTSGVEDTQYF. In DNA form, the CDR3 reads TGCGCCAGCAGCCACCCCAGGACTAGCGGGGTCGAAGATACGCAGTATTTT.

The chain employs TRBV9 and TRBJ1-4, with D unresolved. Germline V gene data show CDR1 as SGDLS and CDR2 as YYNGEE. CDR3 length equals 14 residues. Deletions cut 0 bases from V and 6 bases from J, with 9 bases between. In DNA form, the CDR3 reads TGTGCCAGCAGCGTAGGCGGGTCGGATGAAAAACTGTTTTTT. Protein product: CASSVGGSDEKLFF.

The chain employs TRBV5-1 and TRBJ1-6, with 7 bases fitting TRBD1. V shed 4 bases, J shed 9 bases, and the junction held 7 bases outside the gene matches. This CDR3 region has 14 residues. Germline lookup yields CDR1 SGHRS and CDR2 YFSETQ. The CDR3 DNA reads TGCGCCAGCAGCACGGGGACAGCCACTTCACCCCTCCACTTT. Translated: CASSTGTATSPLHF. Looking up the rest from reference TRBV5-1 and TRBJ1-6 gives the full variable domain: KAGVTQTPRYLIKTRGQQVTLSCSPISGHRSVSWYQQTPGQGLQFLFEYFSETQRNKGNFPGRFSGRQFSNSRSEMNVSTLELGDSALYLCASSTGTATSPLHFGNGTRLTVT.

The rearrangement joins TRBV13 to TRBJ2-1; D is unresolved. The CDR3 is 12 amino acids. V lost 3 bases, J lost 9 bases, and 9 bases lay in between. Germline CDR1 reads PRHDT; CDR2 reads FYEKMQ (reference sequence). DNA of the CDR3: TGTGCCAGCAGCTTCGTCCCAGGTGAGCAGTTCTTC. Encoded protein: CASSFVPGEQFF.

This chain links TRBV4-2 with TRBJ2-1; perhaps TRBD2 as D (7 bases). V was clipped by 1 base and J by 0 bases, with 16 bases between them. CDR3 length equals 18 residues. The V gene's germline CDR1 is LGHNA and CDR2 YNFKEQ. CDR3 nucleotide sequence: TGTGCCAGCAGCCAAGTAGGGGGGGGCGGGAGCTCCTACAATGAGCAGTTCTTC. Its protein is CASSQVGGGGSSYNEQFF.

The chain couples TRBV2 to TRBJ2-1; 7 nucleotides match TRBD2. This CDR3 spans 16 amino acids. Germline CDR1 is SNHLY and CDR2 is FYNNEI. Unmatched junction bases numbered 6, after V lost 2 bases and J lost 2 bases. CDR3 in amino acids: CASSERLAETYNEQFF. The CDR3 DNA reads TGTGCCAGCAGTGAAAGGCTAGCGGAAACCTACAATGAGCAGTTCTTC.

This clone has only one observation. V and J are TRBV5-1 and TRBJ2-7; 7 bases fit TRBD2. The CDR3 length is 15 residues. The ends lost 2 bases at V and 3 bases at J; junction bases unmatched: 8. CDR1 and CDR2 (germline): SGHRS, YFSETQ. This CDR3 reads CASSFGSGGGYEQYF. Written as DNA, the CDR3 is TGCGCCAGCAGCTTCGGGTCGGGCGGGGGCTACGAGCAGTACTTC.

The chain combines TRBV6-1 with TRBJ2-7; the match to TRBD1 covers 7 bases. CDR3 length: 13 residues. The J segment lost 3 bases and the V segment lost 5 bases, leaving 4 bases of the junction unmatched. Germline V gives CDR1 MNHNS, CDR2 SASEGT. CDR3 nucleotide sequence: TGTGCCAGCAGTAAGGGACAGCTCTACGAGCAGTACTTC. Residues: CASSKGQLYEQYF.

The chain carries TRBV5-4 and TRBJ1-4; D is uncertain. This CDR3 region has 13 residues. CDR1 and CDR2 (germline): SGHNT, YYREEE (reference sequence). V lost 2 bases and J lost 8, with 10 bases in between. CDR3 DNA: TGTGCCAGCAGCTTTGAACGGAGGGAAAAACTGTTTTTT. It specifies CASSFERREKLFF.